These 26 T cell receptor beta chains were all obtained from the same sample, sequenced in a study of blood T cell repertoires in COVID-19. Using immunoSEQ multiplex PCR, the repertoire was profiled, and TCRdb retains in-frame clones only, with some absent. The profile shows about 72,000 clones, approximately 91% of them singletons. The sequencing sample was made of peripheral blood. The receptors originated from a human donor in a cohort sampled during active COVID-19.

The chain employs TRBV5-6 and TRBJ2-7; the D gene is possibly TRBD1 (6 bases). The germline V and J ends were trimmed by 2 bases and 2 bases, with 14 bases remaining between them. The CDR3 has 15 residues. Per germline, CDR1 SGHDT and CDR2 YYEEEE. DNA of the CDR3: TGTGCCAGCAGCTTCAGCGACAGGTCTACCTACGAGCAGTACTTC. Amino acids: CASSFSDRSTYEQYF. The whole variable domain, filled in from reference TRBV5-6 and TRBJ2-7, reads DAGVTQSPTHLIKTRGQQVTLRCSPKSGHDTVSWYQQALGQGPQFIFQYYEEEERQRGNFPDRFSGHQFPNYSSELNVNALLLGDSALYLCASSFSDRSTYEQYFGPGTRLTVT.

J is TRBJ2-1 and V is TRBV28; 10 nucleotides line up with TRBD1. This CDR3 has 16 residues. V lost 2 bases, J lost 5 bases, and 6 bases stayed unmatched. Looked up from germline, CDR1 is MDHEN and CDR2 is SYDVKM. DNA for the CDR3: TGTGCCAGCAGTTTACCGCGACAGGGGGCCAACAATGAGCAGTTCTTC. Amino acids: CASSLPRQGANNEQFF.

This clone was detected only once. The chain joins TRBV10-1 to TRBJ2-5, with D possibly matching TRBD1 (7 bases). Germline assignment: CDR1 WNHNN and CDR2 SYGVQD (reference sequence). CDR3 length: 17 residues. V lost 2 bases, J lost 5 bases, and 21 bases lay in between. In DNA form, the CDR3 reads TGCGCCAGCAGTGAGAGTGGCAGGGGGGCCGGTCCGGAGACCCAGTACTTC. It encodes CASSESGRGAGPETQYF.

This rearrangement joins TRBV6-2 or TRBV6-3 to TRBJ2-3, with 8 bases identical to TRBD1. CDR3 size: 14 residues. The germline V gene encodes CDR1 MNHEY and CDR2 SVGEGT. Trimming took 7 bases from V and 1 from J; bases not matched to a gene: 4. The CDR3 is CASTPGQGTDTQYF. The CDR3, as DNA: TGTGCCAGCACCCCGGGACAGGGCACAGATACGCAGTATTTT.

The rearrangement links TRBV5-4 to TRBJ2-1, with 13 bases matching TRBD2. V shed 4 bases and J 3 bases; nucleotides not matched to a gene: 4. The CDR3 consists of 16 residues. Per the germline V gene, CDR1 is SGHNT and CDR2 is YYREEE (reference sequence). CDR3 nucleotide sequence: TGTGCCAGCAGCCTGGGACTAGCGGGGATCTACAATGAGCAGTTCTTC. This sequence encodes CASSLGLAGIYNEQFF.

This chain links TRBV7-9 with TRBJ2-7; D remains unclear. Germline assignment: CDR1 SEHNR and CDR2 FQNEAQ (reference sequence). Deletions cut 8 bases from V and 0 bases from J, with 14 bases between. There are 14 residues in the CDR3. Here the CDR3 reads CASAPTITSYEQYF. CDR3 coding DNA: TGTGCCAGCGCGCCAACTATAACCTCCTACGAGCAGTACTTC.

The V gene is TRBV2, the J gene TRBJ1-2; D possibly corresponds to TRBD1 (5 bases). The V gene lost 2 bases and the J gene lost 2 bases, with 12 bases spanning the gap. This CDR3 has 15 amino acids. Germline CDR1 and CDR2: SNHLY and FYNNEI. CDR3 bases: TGTGCCAGCAGTGAAATGGGGCCGGTGAACTATGGCTACACCTTC. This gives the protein CASSEMGPVNYGYTF.

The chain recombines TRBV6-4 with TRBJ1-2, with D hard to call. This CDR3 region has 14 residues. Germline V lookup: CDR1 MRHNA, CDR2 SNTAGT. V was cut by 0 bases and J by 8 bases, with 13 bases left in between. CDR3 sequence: CASSDSGRTYGYTF. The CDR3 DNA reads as TGTGCCAGCAGTGACTCTGGGCGCACTTACGGCTACACCTTC.

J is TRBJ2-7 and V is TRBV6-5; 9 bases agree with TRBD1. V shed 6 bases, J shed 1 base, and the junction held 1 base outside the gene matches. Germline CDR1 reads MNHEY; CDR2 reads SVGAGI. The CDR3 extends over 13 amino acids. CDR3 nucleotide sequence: TGTGCCAGCAGCGGGACAGGGTCCTACGAGCAGTACTTC. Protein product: CASSGTGSYEQYF.

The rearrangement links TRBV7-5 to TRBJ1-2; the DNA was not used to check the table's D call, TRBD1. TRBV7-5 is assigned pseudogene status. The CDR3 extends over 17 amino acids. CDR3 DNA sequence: TGTGCCAGAAGCTCTAAGGGACAGGACCCTGATAACTATGGCTACACCTTC. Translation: CARSSKGQDPDNYGYTF.

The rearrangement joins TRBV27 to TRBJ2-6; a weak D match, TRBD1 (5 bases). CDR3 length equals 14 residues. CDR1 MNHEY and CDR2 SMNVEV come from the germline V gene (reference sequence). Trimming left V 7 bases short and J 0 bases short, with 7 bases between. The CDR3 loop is CASKGYSGANVLTF. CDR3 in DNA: TGTGCCAGCAAGGGGTACTCTGGGGCCAACGTCCTGACTTTC.

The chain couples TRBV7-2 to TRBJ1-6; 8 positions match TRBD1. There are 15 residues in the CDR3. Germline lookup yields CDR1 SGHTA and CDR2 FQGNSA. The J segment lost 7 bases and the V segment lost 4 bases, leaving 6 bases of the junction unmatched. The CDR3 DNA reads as TGTGCCAGCAGCTCTACGGGACAGGCGAATTCACCCCTCCACTTT. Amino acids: CASSSTGQANSPLHF.

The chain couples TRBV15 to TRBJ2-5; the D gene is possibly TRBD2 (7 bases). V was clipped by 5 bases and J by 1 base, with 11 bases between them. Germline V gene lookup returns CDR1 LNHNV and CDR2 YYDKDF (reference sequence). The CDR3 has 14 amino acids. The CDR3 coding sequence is TGTGCCACCAGCGCGCGGGGGCTCCAAGAGACCCAGTACTTC. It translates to CATSARGLQETQYF.

CDR3 sequence reads: CASSVEASGNQPQHF. Written as DNA, the CDR3 is TGTGCCAGCAGCGTAGAGGCAAGCGGCAATCAGCCCCAGCATTTT. The V gene is TRBV9, the J gene TRBJ1-5; D is unclear. V was shortened by 0 bases and J by 2 bases, with 9 bases between the two germline ends. Germline CDR1 reads SGDLS; CDR2 reads YYNGEE. The CDR3 spans 15 residues.

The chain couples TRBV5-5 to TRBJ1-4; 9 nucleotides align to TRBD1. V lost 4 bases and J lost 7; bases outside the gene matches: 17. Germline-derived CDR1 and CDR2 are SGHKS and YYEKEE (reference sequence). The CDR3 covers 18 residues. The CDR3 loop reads CASSKQGAGSPSGEKLFF. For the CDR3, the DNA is TGTGCCAGCAGCAAACAGGGGGCGGGGTCCCCCAGTGGTGAAAAACTGTTTTTT.

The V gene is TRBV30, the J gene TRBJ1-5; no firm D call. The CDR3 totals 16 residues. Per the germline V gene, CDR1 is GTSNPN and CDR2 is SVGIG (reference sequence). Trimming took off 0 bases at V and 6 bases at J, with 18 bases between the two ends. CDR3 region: CAWSVKASLGLQPQHF. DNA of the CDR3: TGTGCCTGGAGTGTAAAAGCGAGCCTCGGTCTTCAGCCCCAGCATTTT. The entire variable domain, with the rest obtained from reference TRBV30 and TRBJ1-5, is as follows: SQTIHQWPATLVQPVGSPLSLECTVEGTSNPNLYWYRQAAGRGLQLLFYSVGIGQISSEVPQNLSASRPQDRQFILSSKKLLLSDSGFYLCAWSVKASLGLQPQHFGDGTRLSIL.

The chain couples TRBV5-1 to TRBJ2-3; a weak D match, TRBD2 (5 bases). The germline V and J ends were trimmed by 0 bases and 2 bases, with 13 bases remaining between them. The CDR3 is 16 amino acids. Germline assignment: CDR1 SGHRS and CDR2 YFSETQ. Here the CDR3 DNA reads TGCGCCAGCAGCTTGGAGGTTAGAGGGCCCACAGATACGCAGTATTTT. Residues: CASSLEVRGPTDTQYF.

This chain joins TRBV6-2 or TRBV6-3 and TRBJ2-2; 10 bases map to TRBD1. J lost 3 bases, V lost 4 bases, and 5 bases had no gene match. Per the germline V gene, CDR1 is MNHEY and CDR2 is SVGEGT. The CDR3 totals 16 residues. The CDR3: CASSFRQGAYTGELFF. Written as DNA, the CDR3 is TGTGCCAGCAGTTTCCGACAGGGGGCGTACACCGGGGAGCTGTTTTTT.

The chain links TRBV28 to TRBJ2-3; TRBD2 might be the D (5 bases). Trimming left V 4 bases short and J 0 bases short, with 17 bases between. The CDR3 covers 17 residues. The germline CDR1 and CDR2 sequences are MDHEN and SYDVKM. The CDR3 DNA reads TGTGCCAGCAGTTCCGCCCACAGCGGTTTGAGCACAGATACGCAGTATTTT. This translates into CASSSAHSGLSTDTQYF.

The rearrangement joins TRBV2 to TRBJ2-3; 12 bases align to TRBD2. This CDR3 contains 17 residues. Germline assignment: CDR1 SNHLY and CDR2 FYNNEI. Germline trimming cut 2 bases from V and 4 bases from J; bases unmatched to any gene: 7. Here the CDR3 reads CASSELAGGQVADTQYF. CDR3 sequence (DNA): TGTGCCAGCAGTGAACTAGCGGGGGGGCAAGTGGCAGATACGCAGTATTTT.

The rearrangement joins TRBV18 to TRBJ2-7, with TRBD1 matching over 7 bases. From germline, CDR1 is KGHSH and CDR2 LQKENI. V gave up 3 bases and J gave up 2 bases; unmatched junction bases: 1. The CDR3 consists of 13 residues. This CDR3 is CASSPGQTYEQYF. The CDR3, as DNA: TGTGCCAGCTCACCGGGACAGACCTACGAGCAGTACTTC.

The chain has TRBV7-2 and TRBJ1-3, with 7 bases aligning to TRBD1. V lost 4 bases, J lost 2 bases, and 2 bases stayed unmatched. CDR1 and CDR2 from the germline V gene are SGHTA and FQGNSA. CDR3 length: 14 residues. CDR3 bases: TGTGCCAGCAGCTCTGACAGGGCTGGAAACACCATATATTTT. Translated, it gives CASSSDRAGNTIYF.

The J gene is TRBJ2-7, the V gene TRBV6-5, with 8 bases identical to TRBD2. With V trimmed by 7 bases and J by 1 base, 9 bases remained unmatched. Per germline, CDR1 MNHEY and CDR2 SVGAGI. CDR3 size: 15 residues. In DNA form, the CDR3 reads TGTGCCAGCAAAAGCGCGGGAGGTGGATCCTACGAGCAGTACTTC. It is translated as CASKSAGGGSYEQYF.

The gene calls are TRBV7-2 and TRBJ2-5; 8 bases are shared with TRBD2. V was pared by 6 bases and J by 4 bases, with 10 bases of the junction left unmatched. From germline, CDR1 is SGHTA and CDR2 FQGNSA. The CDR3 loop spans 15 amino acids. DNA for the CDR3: TGTGCCAGCAGTTGGACTAGCCCGGGAGGAGAGACCCAGTACTTC. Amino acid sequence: CASSWTSPGGETQYF. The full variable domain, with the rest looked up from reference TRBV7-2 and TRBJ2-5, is GAGVSQSPSNKVTEKGKDVELRCDPISGHTALYWYRQSLGQGLEFLIYFQGNSAPDKSGLPSDRFSAERTGGSVSTLTIQRTQQEDSAVYLCASSWTSPGGETQYFGPGTRLLVL.

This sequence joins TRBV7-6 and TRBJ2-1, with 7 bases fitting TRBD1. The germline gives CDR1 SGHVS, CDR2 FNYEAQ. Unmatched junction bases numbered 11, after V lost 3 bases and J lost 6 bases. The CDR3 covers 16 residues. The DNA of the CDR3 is TGTGCCAGCAGCTTCGCAGGGGGATTGAATGGCAATGAGCAGTTCTTC. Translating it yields CASSFAGGLNGNEQFF.

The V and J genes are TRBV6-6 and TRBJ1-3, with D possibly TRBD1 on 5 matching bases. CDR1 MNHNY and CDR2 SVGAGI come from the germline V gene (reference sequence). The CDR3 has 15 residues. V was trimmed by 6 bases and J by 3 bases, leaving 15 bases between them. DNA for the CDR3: TGTGCCAGCAGCCCCCCAGGGAACGGTGGAAACACCATATATTTT. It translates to CASSPPGNGGNTIYF.